These 18 T cell receptor beta chains were sequenced from one sample in a study of cytomegalovirus exposure and HLA in healthy donors. Profiled with immunoSEQ multiplex PCR; TCRdb holds only in-frame clones, not every one. Among roughly 75,000 clones listed, approximately 93% were seen once. The sample comprised PBMCs. The source is a woman aged 18-30 years in good health and CMV-seronegative.

The chain recombines TRBV7-6 with TRBJ1-5; D unresolved. CDR3 length: 19 residues. Trimming cost V 1 base and J 3 bases, with 22 bases left between them. Germline loops: CDR1 SGHVS, CDR2 FNYEAQ. The CDR3 DNA reads TGTGCCAGCAGCTTAGTTCCTGGAGCCAAATTCGGCCTCAATCAGCCCCAGCATTTT. This codes for CASSLVPGAKFGLNQPQHF.

The rearrangement links TRBV27 to TRBJ1-1, with D possibly TRBD1 on 6 matching bases. The ends were cut back, 4 bases at V and 1 base at J, with 19 bases in the middle. This CDR3 region has 17 residues. CDR1 is MNHEY, CDR2 SMNVEV, per germline (reference sequence). CDR3 DNA sequence: TGTGCCAGCAGTTCAGGACAGCCCCCCATTCGGAACACTGAAGCTTTCTTT. Amino acid sequence: CASSSGQPPIRNTEAFF.

J is TRBJ2-7 and V is TRBV27, with D hard to call. Trimming cost V 1 base and J 5 bases, with 9 bases left between them. In germline, CDR1 is MNHEY, CDR2 SMNVEV (reference sequence). CDR3 length equals 13 residues. CDR3 region: CASSLFRSHEQYF. Written as DNA, the CDR3 is TGTGCCAGCAGTTTATTTCGGTCCCACGAGCAGTACTTC.

The genes are TRBV2 and TRBJ2-1; TRBD2 matches 9 bases. V lost 3 bases, J lost 4 bases, and 7 bases stayed unmatched. Germline V gene data show CDR1 as SNHLY and CDR2 as FYNNEI. This CDR3 is built from 16 residues. CDR3 DNA sequence: TGTGCCAGCAGTGAGGCGGGAGGGCCCGTATACAATGAGCAGTTCTTC. Its protein is CASSEAGGPVYNEQFF.

The V gene is TRBV2, the J gene TRBJ1-5; D possibly corresponds to TRBD1 (6 bases). The CDR3 covers 14 residues. Per the germline V gene, CDR1 is SNHLY and CDR2 is FYNNEI. The V end lost 5 bases, the J end lost 7 bases, and 15 bases lay between the germline ends. The DNA of the CDR3 is TGTGCCAGCAGTAGTACGGGGGGGCGGCAGCCCCAGCATTTT. It translates to CASSSTGGRQPQHF. Full variable domain (remainder filled in from reference TRBV2 and TRBJ1-5): EPEVTQTPSHQVTQMGQEVILRCVPISNHLYFYWYRQILGQKVEFLVSFYNNEISEKSEIFDDQFSVERPDGSNFTLKIRSTKLEDSAMYFCASSSTGGRQPQHFGDGTRLSIL.

This sequence joins TRBV10-3 and TRBJ2-4; D not resolved. The V and J ends lost 3 bases and 4 bases respectively, with 4 bases between them. This CDR3 is 12 amino acids long. CDR1 ENHRY and CDR2 SYGVKD come from the germline V gene. This chain's CDR3 is CAISDSKNIQYF. DNA for the CDR3: TGTGCCATCAGTGACAGTAAAAACATTCAGTACTTC.

This sequence joins TRBV18 and TRBJ1-5; 7 nucleotides match TRBD1. Germline CDR1 and CDR2: KGHSH and LQKENI. There are 18 residues in the CDR3. Germline trimming cut 6 bases from V and 1 base from J; bases unmatched to any gene: 15. DNA for the CDR3: TGTGCCAGCTCGGCGGTACCTTCGACAGGGCGCAGCAATCAGCCCCAGCATTTT. Amino acid sequence: CASSAVPSTGRSNQPQHF.

V is TRBV4-3 and J is TRBJ1-1; 7 positions agree with TRBD1. Germline V gene lookup returns CDR1 LGHNA and CDR2 YSLEER. V lost 6 bases, J lost 5 bases, and 6 bases stayed unmatched. This CDR3 spans 13 amino acids. The CDR3 DNA follows: TGCGCCAGCAGTCATCTCAGGGGGACTGAAGCTTTCTTT. Translating gives CASSHLRGTEAFF.

The chain links TRBV5-6 to TRBJ2-1; D ambiguous. This CDR3 region has 13 residues. Trimming removed 0 bases at V and 4 bases at J, with 5 bases between. Germline values: CDR1 SGHDT, CDR2 YYEEEE. The CDR3 coding sequence is TGTGCCAGCAGCTTGGTAGCTTACAATGAGCAGTTCTTC. This sequence encodes CASSLVAYNEQFF.

The rearrangement links TRBV5-1 to TRBJ1-1, with D perhaps TRBD1 (5 bases). The CDR3 spans 20 residues. V was trimmed by 3 bases and J by 0 bases, leaving 27 bases between them. CDR1 is SGHRS, CDR2 YFSETQ, per germline. Written as DNA, the CDR3 is TGCGCCAGCAGCTCGAGAGGGACGGAGGGACGACCGAGCATGAACACTGAAGCTTTCTTT. Protein sequence: CASSSRGTEGRPSMNTEAFF. The whole variable domain, remainder taken from reference TRBV5-1 and TRBJ1-1, is KAGVTQTPRYLIKTRGQQVTLSCSPISGHRSVSWYQQTPGQGLQFLFEYFSETQRNKGNFPGRFSGRQFSNSRSEMNVSTLELGDSALYLCASSSRGTEGRPSMNTEAFFGQGTRLTVV.

The chain joins TRBV4-2 to TRBJ2-7; TRBD2 matches at 8 bases. V lost 0 bases and J lost 1; bases outside the gene matches: 2. Germline-derived CDR1 and CDR2 are LGHNA and YNFKEQ. The CDR3 is made up of 15 amino acids. As DNA, the CDR3 is TGTGCCAGCAGCCAAGAAACTAGCGGTTCCTACGAGCAGTACTTC. Protein: CASSQETSGSYEQYF.

J is TRBJ2-5 and V is TRBV7-9; D is undetermined. This CDR3 comprises 12 residues. CDR1 and CDR2 from the germline V gene are SEHNR and FQNEAQ (reference sequence). V was clipped by 2 bases and J by 5 bases, with 6 bases between them. This CDR3 is CASSLFRETQYF. The CDR3 nucleotides read TGTGCCAGCAGCTTATTCCGTGAGACCCAGTACTTC. The full variable domain, its missing parts supplied by reference TRBV7-9 and TRBJ2-5, is DTGVSQNPRHKITKRGQNVTFRCDPISEHNRLYWYRQTLGQGPEFLTYFQNEAQLEKSRLLSDRFSAERPKGSFSTLEIQRTEQGDSAMYLCASSLFRETQYFGPGTRLLVL.

The chain recombines TRBV25-1 with TRBJ2-7; no clear D gene. V was trimmed by 0 bases and J by 4 bases, leaving 4 bases between them. There are 12 residues in the CDR3. CDR1 is MGHDK, CDR2 SYGVNS, per germline. CDR3 coding DNA: TGTGCCAGCAGTGAATATCTGTACGAGCAGTACTTC. The encoded protein is CASSEYLYEQYF.

This rearrangement joins TRBV15 to TRBJ1-5; 10 nucleotides line up with TRBD1. Germline CDR1 LNHNV, CDR2 YYDKDF (reference sequence). V was pared by 4 bases and J by 6 bases, with 6 bases of the junction left unmatched. The CDR3 contains 15 residues. The CDR3 nucleotides are TGTGCCACCAGCACCGGGACAGGGGAACCTCAGCCCCAGCATTTT. Protein product: CATSTGTGEPQPQHF. Drawing the rest from reference TRBV15 and TRBJ1-5, the complete variable domain is DAMVIQNPRYQVTQFGKPVTLSCSQTLNHNVMYWYQQKSSQAPKLLFHYYDKDFNNEADTPDNFQSRRPNTSFCFLDIRSPGLGDTAMYLCATSTGTGEPQPQHFGDGTRLSIL.

The CDR3 sequence is CASSSHSIQFF. CDR3 in DNA: TGTGCCAGCAGTTCTCACTCGATCCAGTTCTTC. The chain has TRBV6-1 and TRBJ2-1; D is unresolved. V dropped 5 bases and J dropped 13 bases, with 12 bases sitting between them. Germline values: CDR1 MNHNS, CDR2 SASEGT. The CDR3 has 11 amino acids.

The chain has TRBV2 and TRBJ2-5; D gene unclear. Trimming shortened V by 4 bases and J by 0 bases, and 12 bases separated the two germline ends. The CDR3 covers 15 residues. The germline CDR1 and CDR2 sequences are SNHLY and FYNNEI. The chain's CDR3 is CASSGAPQYQETQYF. The CDR3 bases are TGTGCCAGCAGTGGAGCACCCCAGTACCAAGAGACCCAGTACTTC.

The chain combines TRBV7-3 with TRBJ2-1, with D unresolved. The V and J ends lost 1 base and 0 bases respectively, with 7 bases between them. Germline CDR1 is SGHTA and CDR2 is FQGTGA. The CDR3 length is 15 residues. The CDR3 region is CASSLSPGSYNEQFF. CDR3 in DNA: TGTGCCAGCAGCTTAAGCCCGGGCTCCTACAATGAGCAGTTCTTC.

This rearrangement joins TRBV5-1 to TRBJ2-1; 7 bases line up with TRBD1. This CDR3 has 15 amino acids. V lost 4 bases, J lost 8 bases, and 12 bases stayed unmatched. Germline CDR1 SGHRS, CDR2 YFSETQ. In DNA form, the CDR3 reads TGCGCCAGCAGCCCTGCGACAGGGTGGTTGGATGAGCAGTTCTTC. It encodes CASSPATGWLDEQFF.